These 7 T cell receptor beta chains originate from one sample sequenced in a study of blood T cell repertoires in COVID-19. Profiling relied on immunoSEQ multiplex PCR, and the TCRdb table lists in-frame clones only, not all of them. The sample lists over 200,000 clones; approximately 84% were seen once. The sequenced sample consisted of peripheral blood. These receptors all come from a man aged 50 to 60 with active or convalescent COVID-19.

This chain connects TRBV2 to TRBJ2-3; weak D call: TRBD1 (5 bases). V lost 2 bases and J 1 base, leaving 16 bases between the germline ends. This CDR3 is built from 17 residues. The germline V gene encodes CDR1 SNHLY and CDR2 FYNNEI. For the CDR3, the DNA is TGTGCCAGCAGTGAATCCAGGGCCACAGTTCGCACAGATACGCAGTATTTT. This codes for CASSESRATVRTDTQYF.

This chain uses TRBV4-2 with TRBJ2-3; 8 bases agree with TRBD2. The CDR3 totals 18 residues. Germline V gives CDR1 LGHNA, CDR2 YNFKEQ. V lost 0 bases and J lost 3; bases outside the gene matches: 11. The CDR3 region is CASSQESRAGGLTDTQYF. Written as DNA, the CDR3 is TGTGCCAGCAGCCAAGAGAGCCGCGCGGGGGGACTAACAGATACGCAGTATTTT.

The V gene is TRBV19, the J gene TRBJ1-5; 8 positions agree with TRBD1. The germline V gene encodes CDR1 LNHDA and CDR2 SQIVND (reference sequence). The CDR3 is 15 amino acids. The V and J ends lost 3 bases and 5 bases, in that order; junction bases with no gene match: 6. CDR3 region: CASSIRAGGDQPQHF. The CDR3 DNA reads TGTGCCAGTAGTATTCGGGCAGGGGGCGATCAGCCCCAGCATTTT.

A single count supports this clone. This chain joins TRBV9 and TRBJ2-3; 12 nucleotides line up with TRBD2. Germline V gives CDR1 SGDLS, CDR2 YYNGEE. With V trimmed by 0 bases and J by 2 bases, 7 bases remained unmatched. This CDR3 spans 18 amino acids. The CDR3 protein is CASSVGLAGGPNTDTQYF. CDR3 nucleotide sequence: TGTGCCAGCAGCGTAGGTCTAGCGGGGGGGCCAAACACAGATACGCAGTATTTT.

The gene calls are TRBV2 and TRBJ2-3; D is possibly TRBD1 (6 bases). Germline V lookup: CDR1 SNHLY, CDR2 FYNNEI. The CDR3 spans 16 residues. With 6 bases removed from V and 5 bases from J, the gap between germline ends came to 21 bases. The CDR3 nucleotides are TGTGCCAGCAGCGATTTACAGGGAAGGGGCGGAGATACGCAGTATTTT. It yields the protein CASSDLQGRGGDTQYF.

The chain uses TRBV19 and TRBJ1-5; no clear D. Germline CDR1 and CDR2: LNHDA and SQIVND (reference sequence). The germline V and J ends were trimmed by 7 bases and 6 bases, with 4 bases remaining between them. The CDR3 contains 10 residues. CDR3: CASNRQPQHF. As DNA, the CDR3 is TGTGCCAGTAATCGTCAGCCCCAGCATTTT. The variable domain in full, with the rest retrieved from reference TRBV19 and TRBJ1-5, is DGGITQSPKYLFRKEGQNVTLSCEQNLNHDAMYWYRQDPGQGLRLIYYSQIVNDFQKGDIAEGYSVSREKKESFPLTVTSAQKNPTAFYLCASNRQPQHFGDGTRLSIL.

The chain carries TRBV6-5 and TRBJ1-1; TRBD1 agrees at 7 bases. With V trimmed by 5 bases and J by 10 bases, 13 bases remained unmatched. This CDR3 spans 14 amino acids. Looked up from germline, CDR1 is MNHEY and CDR2 is SVGAGI. The DNA of the CDR3 is TGTGCCAGCAGTCCCCCAGGGGGTTCGCTTCCAGCTTTCTTT. Amino acids: CASSPPGGSLPAFF.